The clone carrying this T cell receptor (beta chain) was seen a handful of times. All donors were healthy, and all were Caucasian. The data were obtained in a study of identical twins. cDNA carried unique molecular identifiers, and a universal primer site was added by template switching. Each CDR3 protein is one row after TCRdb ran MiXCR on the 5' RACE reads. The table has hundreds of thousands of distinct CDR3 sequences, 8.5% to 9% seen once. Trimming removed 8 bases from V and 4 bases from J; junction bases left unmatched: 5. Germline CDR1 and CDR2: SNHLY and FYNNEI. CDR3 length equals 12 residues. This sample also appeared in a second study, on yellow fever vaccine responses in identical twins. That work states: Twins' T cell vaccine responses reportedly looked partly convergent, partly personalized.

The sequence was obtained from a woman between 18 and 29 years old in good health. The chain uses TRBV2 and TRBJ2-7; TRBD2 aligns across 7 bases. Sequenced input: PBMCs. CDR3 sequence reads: CASQVGRYEQYF. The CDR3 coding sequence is TGTGCCAGCCAAGTCGGGAGGTACGAGCAGTACTTC.